Below, one T cell receptor (beta chain) is given with its context. Trimming removed 8 bases from V and 6 bases from J; junction bases left unmatched: 11. Germline CDR1 SGDLS, CDR2 YYNGEE. This CDR3 region has 13 residues. These data are taken from a study of blood T cell repertoires in COVID-19. Study in general: Samples came from the United States, Italy and Spain, spanning acute and convalescent COVID-19. In each case, the material was cDNA or gDNA derived from T cells, B-cell-depleted T cells, or PBMCs.

Only in-frame clones appear in the TCRdb table, and some are missing; sequencing was by immunoSEQ multiplex PCR. This sample yields some 70,000 clones, of which approximately 80% are seen a single time; approximately 40% belongs to the top ten. The sequenced sample was peripheral blood. The TCR comes from an elderly man with acute or convalescent COVID-19. The chain combines TRBV9 with TRBJ2-7; 7 bases agree with TRBD1. The CDR3 spells CARGEGAVGEQYF. As DNA, the CDR3 is TGTGCCAGGGGAGAGGGGGCGGTCGGCGAGCAGTACTTC.